This T cell receptor beta chain comes out of a study of beta chain features in type 1 diabetes. This CDR3 is 14 amino acids long. V shed 0 bases and J shed 0 bases, with 4 bases lying between them. The germline V gene encodes CDR1 SGDLS and CDR2 YYNGEE. The entirety of the isolated RNA underwent reverse transcription, so expressed TCRB transcripts were sequenced. Sequencing was performed with immunoSEQ multiplex PCR; in TCRdb, only in-frame clones are kept and a portion is missing. The data show approximately 380,000 clones, about 14% seen once. The sequenced material came from naive CD4+ T cells from blood. The chain recombines TRBV9 with TRBJ1-3; D gene uncertain. The sequence was obtained from a woman aged 18-29 years in good health. The CDR3, as DNA: TGTGCCAGCAGCGTAGACACCTCTGGAAACACCATATATTTT. Protein product: CASSVDTSGNTIYF.